The subject of this entry is one T cell receptor beta chain. The antigen is unknown. This specimen comes from a study of T cell responses to AZD1222 COVID-19 vaccine. With 5 bases removed from V and 7 bases from J, the gap between germline ends came to 11 bases. CDR3 length: 12 amino acids. Germline V gene data show CDR1 as LNHDA and CDR2 as SQIVND (reference sequence). Clones were read by immunoSEQ multiplex PCR, and TCRdb kept only the in-frame ones, dropping some. The table shows about 60,000 clones, with 65% to 90% occurring only once. Whole-study results and caveats: Spike-spanning, vaccine-associated CD4 TCRs were dominant at 160-218 and 743-854. Among the donors, most were white British and more were female, and clonal diversity was possibly underestimated.

J is TRBJ1-2 and V is TRBV19; D uncertain. The TCR was taken from an adult who received the AZD1222 COVID-19 vaccine. The source material was peripheral blood, sampled 28 days after the second AZD1222 dose. CDR3 loop: CASSPRTGGYTF. The CDR3 DNA reads as TGTGCCAGTAGTCCGCGGACGGGTGGCTACACCTTC.